This is a list of T cell receptor beta chains from one sample in a study of cytomegalovirus exposure and HLA in healthy donors. The protocol was immunoSEQ multiplex PCR, while the TCRdb copy is restricted to in-frame clones and leaves out a portion. The table shows about 130,000 clones, with 65% to 85% occurring only once. The sequencing input was PBMCs. The receptors here all came from a woman in her thirties or forties in good health and CMV-seronegative. CDR3s include the opening cysteine and the closing phenylalanine or tryptophan. Each record gives: clone size, J gene, D gene, V gene, CDR3 protein, CDR3 DNA. The D gene is left open where the match is weak. Where a row states a size, it is once, few, many or the class of an expanded clone; other rows omit it.

clone size: NA
J gene: TRBJ1-1
D gene: NA
V gene: TRBV2
CDR3 protein: CASSDSSYLEAFF
CDR3 DNA: TGTGCCAGCAGTGATTCCTCCTATCTTGAAGCTTTCTTT

clone size: NA
J gene: TRBJ1-2
D gene: TRBD1
V gene: TRBV30
CDR3 protein: CAWSDVDRRGYTF
CDR3 DNA: TGTGCCTGGAGTGATGTGGACAGGAGGGGCTACACCTTC

clone size: few
J gene: TRBJ1-1
D gene: TRBD1
V gene: TRBV9
CDR3 protein: CASSVRQGTEAFF
CDR3 DNA: TGTGCCAGCAGCGTTAGACAGGGCACTGAAGCTTTCTTT

clone size: NA
J gene: TRBJ2-3
D gene: NA
V gene: TRBV6-1
CDR3 protein: CATQQGGTDTQYF
CDR3 DNA: TGTGCCACCCAACAGGGAGGGACAGATACGCAGTATTTT

clone size: NA
J gene: TRBJ2-3
D gene: TRBD2
V gene: TRBV5-1
CDR3 protein: CASSLWEGSKDTQYF
CDR3 DNA: TGCGCCAGCAGCTTATGGGAGGGGTCAAAAGATACGCAGTATTTT

clone size: few
J gene: TRBJ2-7
D gene: TRBD1
V gene: TRBV14
CDR3 protein: CASSQEQGVPYEQYF
CDR3 DNA: TGTGCCAGCAGCCAAGAACAGGGGGTTCCCTACGAGCAGTACTTC

clone size: NA
J gene: TRBJ2-1
D gene: NA
V gene: TRBV7-6
CDR3 protein: CASSDNAGAEQFF
CDR3 DNA: TGTGCCAGCAGCGACAACGCAGGTGCTGAGCAGTTCTTC

clone size: once
J gene: TRBJ2-3
D gene: NA
V gene: TRBV2
CDR3 protein: CASSGREADTQYF
CDR3 DNA: TGTGCCAGCAGTGGCAGGGAGGCGGATACGCAGTATTTT

clone size: NA
J gene: TRBJ1-1
D gene: TRBD1
V gene: TRBV28
CDR3 protein: CAIGQVVGTEAFF
CDR3 DNA: TGTGCCATCGGACAGGTGGTGGGCACTGAAGCTTTCTTT

clone size: few
J gene: TRBJ2-1
D gene: TRBD2
V gene: TRBV2
CDR3 protein: CASRRGGSSYNEQFF
CDR3 DNA: TGTGCCAGCAGACGCGGGGGGAGCTCCTACAATGAGCAGTTCTTC

clone size: NA
J gene: TRBJ2-7
D gene: NA
V gene: TRBV5-6
CDR3 protein: CASSLGGATEQYF
CDR3 DNA: TGTGCCAGCAGCTTAGGGGGGGCAACCGAGCAGTACTTC

clone size: NA
J gene: TRBJ1-1
D gene: TRBD1
V gene: TRBV4-1
CDR3 protein: CASSQPTGGPNTEAFF
CDR3 DNA: TGCGCCAGCAGCCAACCTACAGGGGGACCGAACACTGAAGCTTTCTTT

clone size: NA
J gene: TRBJ2-5
D gene: TRBD1
V gene: TRBV5-6
CDR3 protein: CASSFGTAYQETQYF
CDR3 DNA: TGTGCCAGCAGTTTCGGGACAGCGTACCAAGAGACCCAGTACTTC